Detailed here is one T cell receptor (beta chain). Its antigen has not been determined. No quality values exist for individual bases; no much larger clone is one base distant. The sample originates from a study of T cell repertoires in cytomegalovirus infection (dated by TCRdb to the late 2010s). With regard to the full study: Because public TCR beta signatures pointed to carriage of CMV infection together with the matching HLA type, the HLA type of each donor mattered for the analysis.

V ends up 2 bases short and J 4 bases short, with an unmatched junction base count of 1. The CDR3 measures 14 amino acids from cysteine to phenylalanine. The only DNA kept is the CDR3, 42 bases in frame from the first base. Reading the germline V gene gives CDR1 WSHSY and CDR2 SAAADI. What the research found in general, with its limitations: In both this cohort and an independent cohort of several hundred donors, the cumulative frequency of public TCR beta family members distinguished carriers of CMV infection plus the relevant HLA type. In the ex vivo response, HLA-C-restricted CMV-specific TCR beta clonotypes were dominant, and in two of eight donors the single most frequent clonotype came from this HLA-C-restricted group.

The run used an Illumina HiSeq 1500. TCRdb's own reprocessing of the public reads used fastp at Q25 and MiXCR and kept productive beta chains. Each CDR3 protein gets just one entry, which takes the most common genes and DNA from the rows behind it. The sample contains around 630,000 distinct CDR3 sequences, around 24% of them found a single time. 6.5% to 10% of the sample is taken by the ten largest. The material sequenced was CD8+ T cells from PBMCs. The TCR was taken from a human donor in good health (CMV status not recorded). Some clones in this sample may be carry-over from other donors' samples. The chain uses TRBV10-2 and TRBJ2-1, and 8 junction bases match TRBD2. The DNA sequence reads TGCGCCAGCAGTGAGACTAGCGGATACAATGAGCAGTTCTTC. Its coded protein is CASSETSGYNEQFF.